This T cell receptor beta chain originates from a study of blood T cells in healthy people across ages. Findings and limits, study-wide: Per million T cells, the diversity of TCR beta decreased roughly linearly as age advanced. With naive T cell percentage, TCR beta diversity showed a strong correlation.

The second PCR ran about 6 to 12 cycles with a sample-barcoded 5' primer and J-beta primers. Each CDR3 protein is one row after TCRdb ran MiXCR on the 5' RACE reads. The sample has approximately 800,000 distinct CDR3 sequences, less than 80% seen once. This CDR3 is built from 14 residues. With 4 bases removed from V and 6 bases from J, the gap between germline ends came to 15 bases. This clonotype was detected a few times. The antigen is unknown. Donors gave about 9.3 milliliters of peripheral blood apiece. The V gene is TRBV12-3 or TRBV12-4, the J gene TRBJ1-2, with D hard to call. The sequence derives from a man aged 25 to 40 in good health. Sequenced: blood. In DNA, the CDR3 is TGTGCCAGCAGTTATCTCGGCGGGGTCCATGGCTACACCTTC. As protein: CASSYLGGVHGYTF.